This entry lists 5 T cell receptor beta chains sequenced from one sample in a study of T cells in Graves' hyperthyroidism and ophthalmopathy. Amplification of TCR beta CDR3 regions was performed using RNA transcripts as template. TCR CDR3 regions were first amplified by RT-PCR with HTBI primers. TCRdb itself ran the multiplex PCR reads through MiXCR, one entry per CDR3 protein. The sample lists around 600,000 distinct CDR3 sequences, roughly 14% seen once, with around 12% in the top ten. Sequencing was performed on blood. These TCRs come from a woman aged 45-65 years with Graves' ophthalmopathy.

This clonotype was found many times. V is TRBV5-5 and J is TRBJ2-5; D may be TRBD1 or TRBD2 (5 bases each). V dropped 4 bases and J dropped 1 base, with 11 bases sitting between them. Germline loops: CDR1 SGHKS, CDR2 YYEKEE (reference sequence). This CDR3 comprises 14 residues. CDR3 in amino acids: CASSVRDGQETQYF. The CDR3 region has the DNA TGTGCCAGCAGCGTCCGGGACGGCCAAGAGACCCAGTACTTC.

This clonotype was found many times. The chain recombines TRBV7-2 with TRBJ2-5; D perhaps matches TRBD1 (6 bases). Germline V lookup: CDR1 SGHTA, CDR2 FQGNSA. There are 15 residues in the CDR3. Trimming pared 2 bases from V and 5 bases from J, leaving 15 bases between. The CDR3: CASSLRGNPGETQYF. CDR3 in DNA: TGTGCCAGCAGCTTAAGGGGGAACCCCGGGGAGACCCAGTACTTC. The full variable domain, in which reference TRBV7-2 and TRBJ2-5 provide the parts outside the CDR3, is GAGVSQSPSNKVTEKGKDVELRCDPISGHTALYWYRQSLGQGLEFLIYFQGNSAPDKSGLPSDRFSAERTGGSVSTLTIQRTQQEDSAVYLCASSLRGNPGETQYFGPGTRLLVL.

This clonotype was counted at least ten times. The CDR3 bases are TGTGCCTGGGGGGGACAGACCTACGAGCAGTACTTC. As protein: CAWGGQTYEQYF. The rearrangement links TRBV30 to TRBJ2-7, with 7 bases that match TRBD1. Per germline, CDR1 GTSNPN and CDR2 SVGIG (reference sequence). The CDR3 covers 12 residues. V gave up 5 bases and J gave up 2 bases; unmatched junction bases: 3. Complete variable domain (other parts from reference TRBV30 and TRBJ2-7): SQTIHQWPATLVQPVGSPLSLECTVEGTSNPNLYWYRQAAGRGLQLLFYSVGIGQISSEVPQNLSASRPQDRQFILSSKKLLLSDSGFYLCAWGGQTYEQYFGPGTRLTVT.

The chain is built from TRBV29-1 and TRBJ2-1, with 11 positions matching TRBD2. Unmatched junction bases numbered 12, after V lost 2 bases and J lost 9 bases. CDR3 length: 16 residues. Per germline, CDR1 SQVTM and CDR2 ANQGSEA. The CDR3: CSVESYPLAGGGEQFF. CDR3 nucleotide sequence: TGCAGCGTTGAATCCTACCCTTTAGCGGGAGGGGGTGAGCAGTTCTTC.

The chain is built from TRBV18 and TRBJ2-7, with D perhaps TRBD1 (6 bases). The length of the CDR3 is 17 residues. Deletions cut 1 base from V and 6 bases from J, with 22 bases between. From germline, CDR1 is KGHSH and CDR2 LQKENI. CDR3: CASSPLTGTTHTLEQYF. CDR3 nucleotides: TGTGCCAGCTCACCACTGACCGGGACAACCCATACCCTCGAGCAGTACTTC.